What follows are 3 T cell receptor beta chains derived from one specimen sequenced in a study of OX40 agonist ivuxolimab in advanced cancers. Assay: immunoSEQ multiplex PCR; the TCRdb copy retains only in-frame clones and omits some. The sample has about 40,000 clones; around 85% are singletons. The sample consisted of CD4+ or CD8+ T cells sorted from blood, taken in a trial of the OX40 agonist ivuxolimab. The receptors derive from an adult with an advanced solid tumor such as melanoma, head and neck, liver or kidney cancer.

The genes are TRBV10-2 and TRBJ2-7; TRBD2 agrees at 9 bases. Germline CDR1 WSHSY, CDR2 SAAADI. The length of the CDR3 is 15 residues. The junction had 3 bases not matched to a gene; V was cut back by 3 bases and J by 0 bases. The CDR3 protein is CASSDISGSSYEQYF. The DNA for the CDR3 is TGCGCCAGCAGTGACATTAGCGGGAGCTCCTACGAGCAGTACTTC.

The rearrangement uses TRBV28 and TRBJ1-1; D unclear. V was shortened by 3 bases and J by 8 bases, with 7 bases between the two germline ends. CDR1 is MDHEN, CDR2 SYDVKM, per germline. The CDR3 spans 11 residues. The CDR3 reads CASSFSREAFF. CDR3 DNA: TGTGCCAGCAGTTTCTCCAGGGAAGCTTTCTTT.

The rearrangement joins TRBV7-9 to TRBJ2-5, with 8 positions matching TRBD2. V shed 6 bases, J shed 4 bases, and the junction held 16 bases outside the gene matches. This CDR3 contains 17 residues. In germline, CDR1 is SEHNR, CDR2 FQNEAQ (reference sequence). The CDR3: CASSYEPPTSAGETQYF. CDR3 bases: TGTGCCAGCAGTTACGAGCCCCCGACTAGCGCAGGAGAGACCCAGTACTTC.